This TCR beta chain was identified in a study of vaccination effects on CD4 cells after COVID-19 (dated by TCRdb to 2022 to 2024). Background for the entire study: Across the study, the median time from the second dose to post-vaccine sampling was 72 days (range 14 to 241). In both COVID-19 convalescent patients and infection-naive vaccine recipients, the study compared SARS-CoV-2 spike-specific CD4+ TCR repertoires from before mRNA vaccination with those from after it. Altogether, around 9 COVID-19 convalescent patients and a handful of SARS-CoV-2-naive healthy vaccine recipients made up the full study. The Oncomine TCR Beta short-read assay on an Illumina iSeq 100 was used to sequence cultures from other donors in the study. What the research found in general, with its limitations: In healthy vaccine recipients, vaccine-induced clones were almost all SARS-CoV-2 mono-reactive, with only 1 of 255 cross-reactive with common cold coronaviruses. The study was limited by a small number of convalescent patients, and early post-infection timepoints were lacking. Clones induced by infection and clones induced by vaccination both contracted markedly at late timepoints after vaccination, which fits with T cell responses waning over time.

The germline V gene (reference sequence) gives CDR1 as MNHEY and CDR2 as SMNVEV. Cut back by 5 bases and 4 bases, the V and J ends lie 11 bases apart. Measured from the cysteine to the phenylalanine, the CDR3 is 13 residues long. The CDR3 DNA has 39 bases and is translated from base 1. Concerning this clone: Its antigen remains undetermined. Qualities for individual bases were not recorded, and no much larger clone is one base off.

In the ViraFEST assay, PBMC were stimulated with viral peptide pools, and antigen-specific CD4+ T cell clonotypes were then identified by expansion using TCR sequencing. After around ten days of culture, CD4+ T cells were isolated with the EasySep CD4+ T cell isolation kit. Each participant got two doses of an mRNA SARS-CoV-2 vaccine, either BNT162b2 or mRNA-1273. The absence of prior SARS-CoV-2 infection in healthy vaccine recipients was confirmed by negative nucleocapsid antibodies before and after vaccination. Each well held fewer than 2.5 million PBMC cultured in IMDM containing approximately 5% human AB serum, 8.5 to 10 IU/ml IL-2 and gentamicin, along with 8 to 10 ug/ml peptides. On days 3 and 7, half of the culture medium was replaced with fresh IL-2-containing medium. Unless noted otherwise, every peptide stimulation condition was grown in triplicate wells. Using Ficoll-Paque Plus gradient centrifugation, PBMC were separated from whole blood and then either used fresh or cryopreserved at -140C. Overlapping peptide pools spanned the spike proteins of SARS-CoV-2 and the common cold coronaviruses HCoV-NL63, HCoV-OC43 and HCoV-229E. Genomic DNA was extracted from cultured CD4+ T cells with the QIAamp micro DNA kit.

Libraries came from the immunoSEQ multiplex PCR assay. TCR beta CDR3 sequencing was performed on DNA from the cultured, isolated CD4+ T cells. From the authors' description of their analysis: Non-productive TCR sequences were discarded, and reads were trimmed to the CDR3 region, with only CDR3s of 7 or more amino acids retained. The MANAFEST web app was used to pick out antigen-specific clonotypes by comparing their expansion in peptide wells with that in reference cultures. To count as positive, a clone had to show expansion at FDR<0.05 compared with the reference and with all other wells, an odds ratio above 5, and a frequency above 0.1% in two replicate wells. A clonotype was called cross-reactive if it was significantly expanded both in SARS-CoV-2 spike wells and in at least one common cold coronavirus spike condition. CDR3 similarity was assessed by Levenshtein distance with the stringdist R package, and unrooted trees were built with ape in R 3.6.1. TCRdb's version of the immuneACCESS table is confined to in-frame rearrangements and falls short of the full clone set. An unresolved V gene accounts for under half of the shortfall where checked; the remainder is of unknown origin. The D gene and trimming were derived from the DNA, and the V and J assignments and clone size from that table. This sample is represented by around 81,000 clones; roughly 80% of them were singletons. 0.85% to 1.2% of the sample belongs to the ten largest clones.

The sequencing used CD4+ T cells from PBMCs cultured with HCoV-OC43 spike peptides, collected after COVID-19 vaccination. The cell subset or site label for this specimen denotes: HCoV-OC43 spike overlapping peptide pool stimulation. The chain was built from TRBV27 and TRBJ1-1; 6 matching bases give a weak D call of TRBD1. This TCR was recovered from a human donor who received a COVID-19 vaccine. The DNA is as follows: TGTGCCAGCAGTCGAGCAGGGGTCACTGAAGCTTTCTTT. Its protein reads: CASSRAGVTEAFF.